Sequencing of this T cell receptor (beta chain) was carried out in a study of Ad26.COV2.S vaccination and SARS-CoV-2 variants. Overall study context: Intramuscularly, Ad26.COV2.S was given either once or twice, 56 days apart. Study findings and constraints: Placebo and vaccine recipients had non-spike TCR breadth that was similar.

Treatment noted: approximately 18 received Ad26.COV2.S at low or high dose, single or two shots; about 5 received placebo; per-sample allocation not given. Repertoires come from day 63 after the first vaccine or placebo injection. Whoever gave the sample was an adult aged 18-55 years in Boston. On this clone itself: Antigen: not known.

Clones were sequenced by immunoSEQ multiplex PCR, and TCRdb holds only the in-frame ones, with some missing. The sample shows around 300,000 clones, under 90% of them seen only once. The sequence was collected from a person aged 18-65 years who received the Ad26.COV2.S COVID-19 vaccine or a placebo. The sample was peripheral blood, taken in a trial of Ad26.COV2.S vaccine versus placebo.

DNA for the CDR3: TGCGCCAGCAGCTTTAGGGCAGACTACAATGAGCAGTTCTTC. This gives the protein CASSFRADYNEQFF. V usage is TRBV5-1 and J usage is TRBJ2-1; no clear D. The germline V and J ends were trimmed by 2 bases and 3 bases, with 9 bases remaining between them. CDR3 length equals 14 residues. From germline, CDR1 is SGHRS and CDR2 YFSETQ.